Listed below are T cell receptor beta chains from one sample, sequenced in a study of shared clonotypes between healthy human individuals. The repertoire was sequenced with immunoSEQ multiplex PCR; TCRdb's copy has only in-frame clones and lacks some. The sample lists 2,500,000 or so clones; roughly 92% were seen once. Sequenced material: naive CD4+ T cells from PBMCs. The source is a man younger than 35 in good health. Some clones in this sample may be carry-over from other donors' samples. CDR3s include the opening cysteine and the closing phenylalanine or tryptophan. The D gene is left open where the match is weak. Rows give clone size only sometimes, using once, few, many, or a class for an expanded clone.

v_gene	j_gene	abundance	d_gene	CDR3nt	CDR3aa
TRBV4-3	TRBJ1-6	NA	NA	TGCGCCAGCAGCCAAGTCGACCGGGTGTCTACCCTCCACTTT	CASSQVDRVSTLHF
TRBV9	TRBJ2-1	NA	TRBD2	TGTGCCAGCAGCGGCGGACTAGCGGGAGGCGGCAATGAGCAGTTCTTC	CASSGGLAGGGNEQFF
TRBV5-4	TRBJ2-7	NA	NA	TGTGCCAGCAGCTTGGCCGGTCTTCCTGAGCAGTACTTC	CASSLAGLPEQYF
TRBV27	TRBJ2-1	NA	NA	TGTGCCAGCAGCCGGGGTTCGGGAATCTACAATGAGCAGTTCTTC	CASSRGSGIYNEQFF
TRBV7-9	TRBJ1-5	NA	TRBD1	TGTGCCAGCAGCAGTACAGGGGATCAGCCCCAGCATTTT	CASSSTGDQPQHF
TRBV6-5	TRBJ2-6	NA	NA	TGTGCCAGCAGTTTCGTAACGGGCTCTGGGGCCAACGTCCTGACTTTC	CASSFVTGSGANVLTF
TRBV5-8	TRBJ2-1	NA	NA	TGTGCCAGCAGCTTGGGTCCGGGACTGAAGAAGTTCTTC	CASSLGPGLKKFF
TRBV6-6	TRBJ2-5	NA	TRBD1	TGTGCCAGCAGTTACCCGAACAGGGGCCAAGAGACCCAGTACTTC	CASSYPNRGQETQYF
TRBV18	TRBJ2-6	NA	NA	TGTGCCAGCTCACCGGGGACGAGTGGGGCCAACGTCCTGACTTTC	CASSPGTSGANVLTF
TRBV7-9	TRBJ1-1	NA	NA	TGTGCCAGCAGCTTTGTGGAGGACACTGAAGCTTTCTTT	CASSFVEDTEAFF
TRBV6-7	TRBJ1-3	NA	NA	TGTGCCAGCAGCAGACCCCCCCGGGGCGGATTCTCTGGAAACACCATATATTTT	CASSRPPRGGFSGNTIYF
TRBV7-3	TRBJ2-7	NA	TRBD1	TGTGCCAGCAGCTTAATGGGACAGGGGGCTGACGAGCAGTACTTC	CASSLMGQGADEQYF
TRBV7-9	TRBJ1-1	NA	NA	TGTGCCAGCAGCTCCTACACTGAAGCTTTCTTT	CASSSYTEAFF
TRBV5-1	TRBJ2-2	NA	NA	TGCGCCAGCAGCACCTTAGACAGGGGAGGGACCGGGGAGCTGTTTTTT	CASSTLDRGGTGELFF
TRBV5-1	TRBJ2-2	NA	NA	TGCGCCAGCAGCTTGGCCATGGGGGCCGGGGAGCTGTTTTTT	CASSLAMGAGELFF
TRBV18	TRBJ2-7	NA	TRBD2	TGTGCCAGCTCATCCACCCCTGGGACTAGCGGGCTCGCCGAGCAGTACTTC	CASSSTPGTSGLAEQYF
TRBV4-2	TRBJ2-7	NA	TRBD2	TGTGCCAGCAGCCAAACCAGGATCCTAGCGGGAGTTGTCGAGCAGTACTTC	CASSQTRILAGVVEQYF
TRBV29-1	TRBJ2-1	NA	TRBD2	TGCAGCGTTGACGCGGGAGGTTGGAATGAGCAGTTCTTC	CSVDAGGWNEQFF
TRBV7-9	TRBJ2-7	NA	TRBD2	TGTGCCAGCAGTTCGGCGGGAGGCCCGGGGGGGCAGTACTTC	CASSSAGGPGGQYF
TRBV28	TRBJ2-7	NA	NA	TGTGCCAGCAGTATGGGTTACGAGCAGTACTTC	CASSMGYEQYF
TRBV6-5	TRBJ1-2	NA	NA	TGTGCCAGCAGTAGATATTCCTATGGCTACACCTTC	CASSRYSYGYTF
TRBV19	TRBJ2-1	NA	NA	TGTGCCAGTAGTAAAGGGGGCTCCTACAATGAGCAGTTCTTC	CASSKGGSYNEQFF
TRBV6-1	TRBJ2-3	NA	NA	TGTGCCAGCAGTGAAGCCCACTTCACAGATACGCAGTATTTT	CASSEAHFTDTQYF
TRBV6-1	TRBJ1-5	once	NA	TGTGCCAGCAGTGCCAGGACCGTTCAGCCCCAGCATTTT	CASSARTVQPQHF
TRBV28	TRBJ2-7	NA	NA	TGTGCCAGCAGTTTTTTCGGCGAGCAGTACTTC	CASSFFGEQYF
TRBV5-1	TRBJ2-1	NA	TRBD2	TGCGCCAGCAGCTCTCTAGCGGGAGGGAGGAATGAGCAGTTCTTC	CASSSLAGGRNEQFF
TRBV2	TRBJ2-5	NA	NA	TGTGCCAGCAGTGAAACCGGAATGGAGACCCAGTACTTC	CASSETGMETQYF
TRBV5-1	TRBJ2-3	once	NA	TGCGCCAGCAGCCCGGACAAGAGGGTTACGCAGTATTTT	CASSPDKRVTQYF
TRBV19	TRBJ1-2	NA	TRBD1	TGTGCCAGTAGTATGGGACAGGGTGGAGGCTACACCTTC	CASSMGQGGGYTF
TRBV6-5	TRBJ2-1	NA	TRBD2	TGTGCCAGCAGAAGACTAGCAGGAGACAATGAGCAGTTCTTC	CASRRLAGDNEQFF
TRBV6-5	TRBJ2-7	NA	TRBD2	TGTGCCAGCAGCTCCCTGGGCGGGAGGTACGAGCAGTACTTC	CASSSLGGRYEQYF
TRBV29-1	TRBJ2-2	NA	TRBD2	TGCAGCGGTGCTAGGACTAGGGGTTGGGTGGGATCGACCGGGGAGCTGTTTTTT	CSGARTRGWVGSTGELFF
TRBV9	TRBJ2-5	NA	TRBD1	TGTGCCAGCAGCGTAACTGGCGGGACAGGACAAGAGACCCAGTACTTC	CASSVTGGTGQETQYF
TRBV5-4	TRBJ2-3	NA	NA	TGTGCCAGCAGCTCCCTCACAACCTTAGAGGCAAGCACAGATACGCAGTATTTT	CASSSLTTLEASTDTQYF
TRBV19	TRBJ2-1	once	NA	TGTGCCAGTAGTATATTGGGGTTTCGGATAAACGCCTACAATGAGCAGTTCTTC	CASSILGFRINAYNEQFF
TRBV28	TRBJ1-2	NA	NA	TGTGCCAGCAGTCCACAGGGTAGCTATGGCTACACCTTC	CASSPQGSYGYTF
TRBV7-9	TRBJ2-7	NA	TRBD1	TGTGCCAGCAGCTCCGCTTCCGGGACAGGGTCGTACGAGCAGTACTTC	CASSSASGTGSYEQYF
TRBV7-3	TRBJ1-1	few	TRBD1	TGTGCCAGCAGCATAACAGGGGGTGACACTGAAGCTTTCTTT	CASSITGGDTEAFF
TRBV19	TRBJ1-3	NA	NA	TGTGCCAGTAGCATCGACAGGTCCTCTGGAAACACCATATATTTT	CASSIDRSSGNTIYF
TRBV28	TRBJ1-2	once	TRBD1	TGTGCCAGCAGTCAAAACAGGGGGTGGGTGGAAGGCTACACCTTC	CASSQNRGWVEGYTF
TRBV5-1	TRBJ1-1	once	TRBD1	TGCGCCAGCAGCTTGGGGACAGGCTGGGGGACTGAAGCTTTCTTT	CASSLGTGWGTEAFF
TRBV7-2	TRBJ2-7	NA	NA	TGTGCCAGCAGCTTAGGGGGCAGGGACTACGAGCAGTACTTC	CASSLGGRDYEQYF
TRBV6-1	TRBJ1-1	NA	NA	TGTGCCAGCAGTAGAAATCCCGGGACATCCGAAGCTTTCTTT	CASSRNPGTSEAFF
TRBV9	TRBJ2-7	NA	NA	TGTGCCAGCATTCCCGACAGGCGAAGGGACGAGCAGTACTTC	CASIPDRRRDEQYF
TRBV30	TRBJ2-1	NA	TRBD2	TGTGCCTGGAGTAGGACTAGCGGACAACACCTTTTCTACAATGAGCAGTTCTTC	CAWSRTSGQHLFYNEQFF
TRBV9	TRBJ2-1	NA	TRBD2	TGTGCCAGCAGCGCTGACTCAGCGGGATCCTACAATGAGCAGTTCTTC	CASSADSAGSYNEQFF
TRBV9	TRBJ2-2	NA	TRBD1	TGTGCCAGCAGCGTAGCGGGGACAGGGGTGAACACCGGGGAGCTGTTTTTT	CASSVAGTGVNTGELFF
TRBV29-1	TRBJ1-4	NA	TRBD1	TGCAGCGTTGGAGACAGGGGGGATAATGAAAAACTGTTTTTT	CSVGDRGDNEKLFF
TRBV5-1	TRBJ1-3	NA	NA	TGCGCCAGCAGCCTAGCCCAGGGCTCTGGAAACACCATATATTTT	CASSLAQGSGNTIYF
TRBV28	TRBJ1-3	NA	NA	TGTGCCAGCAGCTCCGGGGTAGATGGAAACACCATATATTTT	CASSSGVDGNTIYF
TRBV28	TRBJ2-1	once	TRBD2	TGTGCCAGCAGTTTATCCAGCGGGATTATTGAGCAGTTCTTC	CASSLSSGIIEQFF
TRBV6-1	TRBJ2-7	NA	NA	TGTGCCAGCAGTGAAGGTCACAGGGAGTACGAGCAGTACTTC	CASSEGHREYEQYF
TRBV6-1	TRBJ1-4	NA	NA	TGTGCCAGCAGTGAAGCCCGCGCAACTAATGAAAAACTGTTTTTT	CASSEARATNEKLFF